The present entry profiles one T cell receptor beta chain with its context. Its antigen is not known. From germline, CDR1 is MNHEY and CDR2 SMNVEV (reference sequence). Trimming pared 4 bases from V and 2 bases from J, leaving 8 bases between. The CDR3 consists of 13 residues. This record belongs to a study of radiotherapy plus CTLA-4 blockade in lung cancer. Findings and caveats of the study: Researchers report tumor-derived TCR clones expanding in blood after radiotherapy plus ipilimumab. Interferon-beta, together with early blood T cell clone dynamics, reportedly best predicted response.

Those patients who had chemo-refractory metastatic non-small-cell lung cancer were given focal radiation along with CTLA-4 blockade through ipilimumab. Measured with immunoSEQ multiplex PCR; TCRdb has only the in-frame clones, and not every one. The profile shows 110,000 or so clones, roughly 74% of them singletons. The clonotype originates from a human donor with non-small cell lung cancer who had a partial response to radiotherapy plus ipilimumab. The chain carries TRBV27 and TRBJ1-1; D is possibly TRBD1 (5 bases). This sample comprised peripheral blood, obtained from a patient treated with radiotherapy plus ipilimumab. The CDR3 loop reads CASSSGVNTEAFF. In nucleotides, the CDR3 is TGTGCCAGCAGTTCGGGGGTAAACACTGAAGCTTTCTTT.